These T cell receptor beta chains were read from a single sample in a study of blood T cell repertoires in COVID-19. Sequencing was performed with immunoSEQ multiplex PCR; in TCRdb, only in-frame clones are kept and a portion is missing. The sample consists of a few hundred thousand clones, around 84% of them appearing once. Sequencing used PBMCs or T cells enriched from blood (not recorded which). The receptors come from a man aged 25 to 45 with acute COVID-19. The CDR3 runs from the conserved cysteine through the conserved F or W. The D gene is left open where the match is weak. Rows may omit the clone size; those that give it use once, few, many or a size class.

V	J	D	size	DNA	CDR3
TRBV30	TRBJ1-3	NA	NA	TGTGCCTGGAGTGTCGGGGGACTTAATGGAAACACCATATATTTT	CAWSVGGLNGNTIYF
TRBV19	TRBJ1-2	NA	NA	TGTGCCAGTAGTATAGACAGGGACTATGGCTACACCTTC	CASSIDRDYGYTF
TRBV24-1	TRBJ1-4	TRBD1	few	TGTGCCACCAGTGACGGGACAGAACTTAATGAAAAACTGTTTTTT	CATSDGTELNEKLFF
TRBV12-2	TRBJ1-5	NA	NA	TGTGCAAGTCGCTCAAACGCTCGGGGGATGGAACAGCCCCAGCATTTT	CASRSNARGMEQPQHF
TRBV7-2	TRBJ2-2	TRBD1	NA	TGTGCCAGCAGCCAAAACAGGGGGAACACCGGGGAGCTGTTTTTT	CASSQNRGNTGELFF
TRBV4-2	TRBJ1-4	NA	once	TGTGCCAGCAGCCGAGGAGTCCCTAGGGGCGCTGGGGAAAAACTGTTTTTT	CASSRGVPRGAGEKLFF
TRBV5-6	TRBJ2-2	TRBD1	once	TGTGCCAGCAGCACCCGCAGGGGGCACACCGGGGAGCTGTTTTTT	CASSTRRGHTGELFF
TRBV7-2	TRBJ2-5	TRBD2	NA	TGTGCCAGCAGCGCCACACTAGCGGGAGCCCAAGAGACCCAGTACTTC	CASSATLAGAQETQYF
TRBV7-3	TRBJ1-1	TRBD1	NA	TGTGCCAGTAGCCGGGACAGGAACACTGAAGCTTTCTTT	CASSRDRNTEAFF
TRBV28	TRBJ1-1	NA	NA	TGTGCCAGCAGATGGACAATGAACACTGAAGCTTTCTTT	CASRWTMNTEAFF
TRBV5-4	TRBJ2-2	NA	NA	TGTGCCAGCATACATTTGAACACCGGGGAGCTGTTTTTT	CASIHLNTGELFF
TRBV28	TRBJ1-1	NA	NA	TGTGCCAGCAGTCTCTCACAGGGAATTATAGCAGCTTTCTTT	CASSLSQGIIAAFF
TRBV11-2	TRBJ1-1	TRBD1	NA	TGTGCCAGCAGCTTTAACCCGGGACAGACCTTAGAAGCTTTCTTT	CASSFNPGQTLEAFF
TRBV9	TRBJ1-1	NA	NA	TGTGCCAGCAGCGTAGACTCCAAGGAAGCTTTCTTT	CASSVDSKEAFF
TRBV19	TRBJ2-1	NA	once	TGTGCCAGTAGTATCACCAGGGCCCCCTACAATGAGCAGTTCTTC	CASSITRAPYNEQFF
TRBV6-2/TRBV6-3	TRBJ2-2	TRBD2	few	TGTGCCAGCAGTTACTGGGCATCCGTCCGACTAGCGGGGGACACCGGGGAGCTGTTTTTT	CASSYWASVRLAGDTGELFF
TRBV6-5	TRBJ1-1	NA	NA	TGTGCCAGCGGGTACAGGGACCGTTCGAACACTGAAGCTTTCTTT	CASGYRDRSNTEAFF
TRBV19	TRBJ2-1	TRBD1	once	TGTGCCAGTACGGACAGGATTTACAATGAGCAGTTCTTC	CASTDRIYNEQFF
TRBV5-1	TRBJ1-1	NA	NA	TGCGCCAGCAGCTTGGACATATTCACTGAAGCTTTCTTT	CASSLDIFTEAFF
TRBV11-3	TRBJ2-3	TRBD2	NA	TGTGCCAGCAGCTTACCTCGCGGGACTAGCGGCCCTAGCACAGATACGCAGTATTTT	CASSLPRGTSGPSTDTQYF
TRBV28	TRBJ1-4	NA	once	TGTGCCAGCAGTTTCCGTCCCAATGAAAAACTGTTTTTT	CASSFRPNEKLFF
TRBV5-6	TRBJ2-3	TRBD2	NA	TGTGCCAGCAGCTTCAGGACTAGCGGTTCAGATACGCAGTATTTT	CASSFRTSGSDTQYF
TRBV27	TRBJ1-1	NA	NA	TGTGCCAGCAGTCCGCGACAAGGAGGTGAAGCTTTCTTT	CASSPRQGGEAFF
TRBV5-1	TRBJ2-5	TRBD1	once	TGTGCCAGCAGCTTGGGACAGGGGGCTGGAGAGACCCAGTACTTC	CASSLGQGAGETQYF
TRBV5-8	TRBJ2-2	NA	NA	TGTGCCAGCAGCTTGGGTTGGGGGCAAACGAACACCGGGGAGCTGTTTTTT	CASSLGWGQTNTGELFF
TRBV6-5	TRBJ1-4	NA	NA	TGTGCCAGCAGTTACTCGTGGGAGTGGTCTAATGAAAAACTGTTTTTT	CASSYSWEWSNEKLFF
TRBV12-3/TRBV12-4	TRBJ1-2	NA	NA	TGTGCCAGCAGTTTTACTCCTAACTATGGCTACACCTTC	CASSFTPNYGYTF
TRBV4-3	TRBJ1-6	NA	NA	TGCGCCAGCAGCCAAGATGTAACAGAGTATAATTCACCCCTCCACTTT	CASSQDVTEYNSPLHF
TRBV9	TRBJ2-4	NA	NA	TGTGCCAGCAGCGTAAGCGAGCGGGAAAACATTCAGTACTTC	CASSVSERENIQYF
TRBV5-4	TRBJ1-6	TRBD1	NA	TGTGCCAGCAGCGGGGACAGGGGGCTTGAGTCACCCCTCCACTTT	CASSGDRGLESPLHF
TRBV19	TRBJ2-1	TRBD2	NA	TGTGCCTCCCATCAGGAGGGAGGGAAATACAATGAGCAGTTCTTC	CASHQEGGKYNEQFF
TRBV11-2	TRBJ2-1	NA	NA	TGTGCCAGCAGCCTTACAGGGTATGAGCAGTTCTTC	CASSLTGYEQFF
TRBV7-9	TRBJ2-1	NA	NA	TGTGCCAGCAGCTTAGAGGCTAGCCGGAATGAGCAGTTCTTC	CASSLEASRNEQFF
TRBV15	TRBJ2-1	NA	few	TGTGCCACCAGCAGAACCCAAACGGGGATGGACTTGGGGGCCGACAATGAGCAGTTCTTC	CATSRTQTGMDLGADNEQFF
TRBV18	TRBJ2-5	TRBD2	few	TGTGCCAGCTCACCACAGGGAGGGCAAGAGACCCAGTACTTC	CASSPQGGQETQYF
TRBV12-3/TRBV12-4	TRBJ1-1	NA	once	TGTGCCAGCAGTTTACAGGAAGCTTTCTTT	CASSLQEAFF
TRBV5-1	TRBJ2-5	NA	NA	TGCGCCTGTTCTATCACCAGCGTTGGGGAGACCCAGTACTTC	CACSITSVGETQYF
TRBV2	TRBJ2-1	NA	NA	TGTGCCAGCACTCAGGGCAGGGATGAGCAGTTCTTC	CASTQGRDEQFF
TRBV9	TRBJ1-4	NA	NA	TGTGCCAGCAGCGTAGGGACGCGGGACTACCTGTTTTTT	CASSVGTRDYLFF
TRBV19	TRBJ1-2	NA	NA	TGTGCCAGTAGTATACCCTTCCGACAGACTAACTATGGCTACACCTTC	CASSIPFRQTNYGYTF
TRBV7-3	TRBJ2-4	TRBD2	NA	TGTGCCAGCAGCGAAGGGACTAGCGGGAGAAACATTCAGTACTTC	CASSEGTSGRNIQYF
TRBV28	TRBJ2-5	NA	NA	TGTGCCAGCAGTTTAGGACAGAGGGGAGAGACCCAGTACTTC	CASSLGQRGETQYF
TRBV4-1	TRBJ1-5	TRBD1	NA	TGCGCCAGCAGCCAAGATCCAGGGGGTTCGAGCAATCAGCCCCAGCATTTT	CASSQDPGGSSNQPQHF